This T cell receptor beta chain derives from a study of early T cells in non-severe SARS-CoV-2 infection. Across the whole study: Unpaired chains resulted from sequencing bulk RNA of unsorted whole blood.

The CDR3 covers 16 residues. Germline V CDR1 and CDR2: MNHEY, SVGAGI. V dropped 0 bases and J dropped 6 bases, with 18 bases sitting between them. The TCR library protocol was used to attach unique molecular identifiers. These identifiers were attached to individual cDNA molecules. TCRdb reprocessed the 5' RACE reads with MiXCR, giving one entry per CDR3 protein. This sample has about 99,000 distinct CDR3 sequences, with 16% found just once. This clonotype was observed many times. Its target is unknown. The study, taken as a whole, reports: Matching against VDJdb likely underestimated virus-specific expansions, favoring anti-spike CD8.

The origin of this receptor is an adult who was a healthcare worker with PCR-confirmed SARS-CoV-2 infection or an uninfected control (not recorded which). Sequencing was carried out using whole blood. This chain links TRBV6-5 with TRBJ2-7; D unclear. As DNA, the CDR3 is TGTGCCAGCAGTTACTCGTTGGCCACCGAGGCTGGCGAGCAGTACTTC. This translates into CASSYSLATEAGEQYF.